The clone carrying this TCR beta chain was picked up many times. Diagnosis rested on symptoms, serum thyroxine and TRAb, thyroid ultrasound, and orbital computed tomography. V lost 4 bases and J lost 1, with 15 bases in between. Germline V gene lookup returns CDR1 SGHRS and CDR2 YFSETQ. The CDR3 has 16 residues. The data were obtained in a study of T cells in Graves' hyperthyroidism and ophthalmopathy. Template material for amplifying TCR beta CDR3 regions consisted of RNA transcripts. TCR CDR3 underwent first-round RT-PCR with the HTBI primer set. Each CDR3 protein gets one entry after TCRdb re-called the multiplex PCR reads with MiXCR. The sample shows about 520,000 distinct CDR3 sequences, roughly 24% of them seen only once.

The rearrangement joins TRBV5-1 to TRBJ2-4; D is ambiguous. Sequencing was done on a sample of blood. The TCR originated in a woman in her twenties or thirties with Graves' ophthalmopathy. Written as DNA, the CDR3 is TGCGCCAGCAGCAGTGCTAGTAGTGATGCCAAAAACATTCAGTACTTC. Protein product: CASSSASSDAKNIQYF. Full variable domain (outside the CDR3, taken from reference TRBV5-1 and TRBJ2-4): KAGVTQTPRYLIKTRGQQVTLSCSPISGHRSVSWYQQTPGQGLQFLFEYFSETQRNKGNFPGRFSGRQFSNSRSEMNVSTLELGDSALYLCASSSASSDAKNIQYFGAGTRLSVL.